This TCR beta chain was retrieved from a study of T cell responses to AZD1222 COVID-19 vaccine. A note on this clone: Its target is not known.

Study results and caveats: Just 5 or 6 AZD1222 recipients tested seropositive at baseline. The repertoires were collected only after the peak T cell response. Clonal diversity may have been underestimated in mostly white British donors.

Measured with immunoSEQ multiplex PCR; TCRdb has only the in-frame clones, and not every one. This repertoire shows more than 95,000 clones, about 89% found once; its top ten account for about 1.6%. This CDR3 has 16 residues. CDR1 SGHTA and CDR2 FQGNSA come from the germline V gene. V was shortened by 1 base and J by 3 bases, with 15 bases between the two germline ends. This TCR came from an adult in good health. V gene TRBV7-2 combines with J gene TRBJ1-2, with D possibly TRBD1 on 5 matching bases. The specimen was peripheral blood, collected on day 0 of AZD1222 vaccination. Here the CDR3 reads CASSLDGARIYYGYTF. CDR3 nucleotides: TGTGCCAGCAGCTTAGATGGGGCACGAATCTACTATGGCTACACCTTC. Drawing the rest from reference TRBV7-2 and TRBJ1-2, the complete variable domain is GAGVSQSPSNKVTEKGKDVELRCDPISGHTALYWYRQSLGQGLEFLIYFQGNSAPDKSGLPSDRFSAERTGGSVSTLTIQRTQQEDSAVYLCASSLDGARIYYGYTFGSGTRLTVV.